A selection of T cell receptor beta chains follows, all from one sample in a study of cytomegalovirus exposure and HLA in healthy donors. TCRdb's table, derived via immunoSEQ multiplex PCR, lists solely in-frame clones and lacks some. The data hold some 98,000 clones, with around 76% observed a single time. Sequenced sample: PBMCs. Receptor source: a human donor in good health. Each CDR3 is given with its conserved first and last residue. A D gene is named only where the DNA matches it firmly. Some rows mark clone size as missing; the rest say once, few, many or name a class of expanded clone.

CDR3 protein: CASSLLPPGGYTF
CDR3 DNA: TGTGCCAGCAGTTTACTCCCACCGGGAGGCTACACCTTC
clone size: .
V gene: TRBV27
D gene: .
J gene: TRBJ1-2

CDR3 protein: CASSPSGLAEAFF
CDR3 DNA: TGTGCCAGCAGCCCGTCCGGGTTAGCTGAAGCTTTCTTT
clone size: .
V gene: TRBV5-8
D gene: .
J gene: TRBJ1-1

CDR3 protein: CASSSRDRVSEAFF
CDR3 DNA: TGTGCCAGCAGTAGTAGGGACAGGGTATCTGAAGCTTTCTTT
clone size: .
V gene: TRBV2
D gene: TRBD1
J gene: TRBJ1-1

CDR3 protein: CASMKEASGVHEQFF
CDR3 DNA: TGTGCCAGCATGAAGGAGGCTAGCGGGGTCCATGAGCAGTTCTTC
clone size: medium-sized
V gene: TRBV2
D gene: TRBD2
J gene: TRBJ2-1

CDR3 protein: CAWSYSSGNTIYF
CDR3 DNA: TGTGCCTGGAGTTACAGCTCTGGAAACACCATATATTTT
clone size: .
V gene: TRBV30
D gene: .
J gene: TRBJ1-3

CDR3 protein: CASSLSPPGTEAFF
CDR3 DNA: TGTGCCAGCAGTTTATCGCCCCCCGGCACTGAAGCTTTCTTT
clone size: .
V gene: TRBV27
D gene: .
J gene: TRBJ1-1

CDR3 protein: CSVEFGTEAFF
CDR3 DNA: TGCAGCGTTGAGTTCGGCACTGAAGCTTTCTTT
clone size: .
V gene: TRBV29-1
D gene: .
J gene: TRBJ1-1

CDR3 protein: CASSSTGEQYF
CDR3 DNA: TGCGCCAGCAGCTCGACAGGCGAGCAGTACTTC
clone size: .
V gene: TRBV5-1
D gene: .
J gene: TRBJ2-7

CDR3 protein: CASSQVSSTDTQYF
CDR3 DNA: TGCGCCAGCAGCCAAGTTTCTAGCACAGATACGCAGTATTTT
clone size: .
V gene: TRBV4-1
D gene: .
J gene: TRBJ2-3

CDR3 protein: CASSVSPTGGANTEAFF
CDR3 DNA: TGTGCCAGCAGCGTTAGCCCGACAGGGGGCGCGAACACTGAAGCTTTCTTT
clone size: few
V gene: TRBV9
D gene: TRBD1
J gene: TRBJ1-1

CDR3 protein: CASSEIRGQGTNTEAFF
CDR3 DNA: TGTGCCAGCAGTGAAATTCGCGGTCAGGGGACGAACACTGAAGCTTTCTTT
clone size: .
V gene: TRBV6-1
D gene: .
J gene: TRBJ1-1

CDR3 protein: CASSLSGTGGTLLSYTF
CDR3 DNA: TGTGCCAGCAGCTTGTCCGGGACAGGGGGTACCCTACTATCCTACACCTTC
clone size: .
V gene: TRBV5-5
D gene: TRBD1
J gene: TRBJ1-2

CDR3 protein: CAWSVLWGRGQYEQYF
CDR3 DNA: TGTGCCTGGAGTGTACTCTGGGGCAGGGGGCAATACGAGCAGTACTTC
clone size: once
V gene: TRBV30
D gene: TRBD1
J gene: TRBJ2-7

CDR3 protein: CASSLRPPTATNEKLFF
CDR3 DNA: TGTGCCAGCAGCCTACGCCCGCCGACAGCAACTAATGAAAAACTGTTTTTT
clone size: .
V gene: TRBV7-6
D gene: .
J gene: TRBJ1-4

CDR3 protein: CASSQDAASEADTQYF
CDR3 DNA: TGCGCCAGCAGCCAAGATGCGGCTAGCGAGGCAGATACGCAGTATTTT
clone size: .
V gene: TRBV4-3
D gene: .
J gene: TRBJ2-3

CDR3 protein: CASSARLAGVNNEQFF
CDR3 DNA: TGCGCCAGCAGCGCCCGACTAGCGGGAGTCAACAATGAGCAGTTCTTC
clone size: .
V gene: TRBV5-1
D gene: TRBD2
J gene: TRBJ2-1

CDR3 protein: CASSEAQGVGTDTQYF
CDR3 DNA: TGTGCCAGCAGTGAAGCGCAGGGGGTAGGCACAGATACGCAGTATTTT
clone size: .
V gene: TRBV2
D gene: TRBD1
J gene: TRBJ2-3

CDR3 protein: CASSRSSYNEQFF
CDR3 DNA: TGTGCCAGCAGCCGGAGCTCCTACAATGAGCAGTTCTTC
clone size: .
V gene: TRBV5-6
D gene: .
J gene: TRBJ2-1

CDR3 protein: CASSMGRAANPGGEKLFF
CDR3 DNA: TGTGCCAGTAGTATGGGCCGGGCAGCCAACCCGGGAGGCGAAAAACTGTTTTTT
clone size: .
V gene: TRBV19
D gene: .
J gene: TRBJ1-4

CDR3 protein: CASKSSVGRALDYHEQFF
CDR3 DNA: TGCGCCAGCAAATCGTCCGTGGGGAGGGCCCTGGATTACCATGAGCAGTTCTTC
clone size: .
V gene: TRBV10-1
D gene: TRBD2
J gene: TRBJ2-1

CDR3 protein: CASSSGTGVPGYTF
CDR3 DNA: TGCGCCAGCAGCTCCGGGACAGGGGTTCCTGGCTACACCTTC
clone size: .
V gene: TRBV5-1
D gene: TRBD1
J gene: TRBJ1-2

CDR3 protein: CASSNGQGAGETQYF
CDR3 DNA: TGTGCCAGCAGCAATGGACAGGGGGCTGGAGAGACCCAGTACTTC
clone size: .
V gene: TRBV7-2
D gene: TRBD1
J gene: TRBJ2-5

CDR3 protein: CASSPAGGPIRLYF
CDR3 DNA: TGTGCCAGCAGTCCCGCGGGAGGGCCTATCAGGTTGTACTTC
clone size: once
V gene: TRBV27
D gene: TRBD2
J gene: TRBJ2-7

CDR3 protein: CASSPAPGTVNTEAFF
CDR3 DNA: TGCGCCAGCAGCCCCGCACCCGGGACAGTGAACACTGAAGCTTTCTTT
clone size: .
V gene: TRBV5-1
D gene: TRBD1
J gene: TRBJ1-1

CDR3 protein: CASIPSGRAYEQYF
CDR3 DNA: TGTGCCAGCATCCCTAGCGGGAGGGCCTACGAGCAGTACTTC
clone size: .
V gene: TRBV5-8
D gene: TRBD2
J gene: TRBJ2-7

CDR3 protein: CASSSDGTARNYGYTF
CDR3 DNA: TGTGCCAGCAGCAGCGATGGGACAGCCCGAAACTATGGCTACACCTTC
clone size: few
V gene: TRBV5-4
D gene: TRBD1
J gene: TRBJ1-2

CDR3 protein: CASSEVNSGYTF
CDR3 DNA: TGTGCCAGCAGTGAAGTGAATAGCGGCTACACCTTC
clone size: .
V gene: TRBV6-1
D gene: .
J gene: TRBJ1-2

CDR3 protein: CASRSSGRAYEQYF
CDR3 DNA: TGTGCCAGCAGATCTAGCGGGAGAGCCTACGAGCAGTACTTC
clone size: .
V gene: TRBV27
D gene: TRBD2
J gene: TRBJ2-7

CDR3 protein: CASSEYWSQGVMNTEAFF
CDR3 DNA: TGTGCCAGCAGTGAATATTGGTCCCAGGGGGTAATGAACACTGAAGCTTTCTTT
clone size: .
V gene: TRBV25-1
D gene: TRBD1
J gene: TRBJ1-1

CDR3 protein: CASSSRDRGYYGYTF
CDR3 DNA: TGTGCCAGCAGCTCCCGGGACAGGGGCTACTATGGCTACACCTTC
clone size: .
V gene: TRBV7-8
D gene: TRBD1
J gene: TRBJ1-2

CDR3 protein: CASSVRRGDYNEQFF
CDR3 DNA: TGTGCCAGCAGCGTAAGGCGGGGGGACTACAATGAGCAGTTCTTC
clone size: .
V gene: TRBV9
D gene: TRBD2
J gene: TRBJ2-1

CDR3 protein: CASSQDPPLTTNKLFF
CDR3 DNA: TGCGCCAGCAGCCAAGACCCCCCACTTACTACGAATAAACTGTTTTTT
clone size: .
V gene: TRBV4-1
D gene: .
J gene: TRBJ1-4

CDR3 protein: CASSPLDTFTDTQYF
CDR3 DNA: TGTGCCAGCAGCCCCCTCGACACATTCACAGATACGCAGTATTTT
clone size: .
V gene: TRBV5-4
D gene: .
J gene: TRBJ2-3

CDR3 protein: CASSAVLLAGASNNEQFF
CDR3 DNA: TGTGCCAGCAGTGCCGTACTTCTAGCGGGAGCATCAAACAATGAGCAGTTCTTC
clone size: .
V gene: TRBV27
D gene: TRBD2
J gene: TRBJ2-1

CDR3 protein: CATSRAQGAPTEAFF
CDR3 DNA: TGTGCCACCAGCAGAGCACAGGGGGCGCCCACTGAAGCTTTCTTT
clone size: .
V gene: TRBV15
D gene: TRBD1
J gene: TRBJ1-1

CDR3 protein: CASSDWGVPQYF
CDR3 DNA: TGTGCCAGCAGTGATTGGGGCGTACCGCAGTATTTT
clone size: .
V gene: TRBV2
D gene: .
J gene: TRBJ2-3

CDR3 protein: CASSVRQGGTEAFF
CDR3 DNA: TGTGCCAGCAGTGTTCGACAGGGGGGCACTGAAGCTTTCTTT
clone size: .
V gene: TRBV6-1
D gene: TRBD1
J gene: TRBJ1-1

CDR3 protein: CASSQGSGLYNEQFF
CDR3 DNA: TGCGCCAGCAGCCAAGGTTCGGGATTATACAATGAGCAGTTCTTC
clone size: few
V gene: TRBV4-1
D gene: .
J gene: TRBJ2-1

CDR3 protein: CASSPSGMHNEQFF
CDR3 DNA: TGCGCCAGCAGCCCCAGCGGGATGCACAATGAGCAGTTCTTC
clone size: few
V gene: TRBV5-1
D gene: TRBD2
J gene: TRBJ2-1

CDR3 protein: CAISDRTGNGQPQHF
CDR3 DNA: TGTGCCATCAGTGATAGGACAGGGAACGGTCAGCCCCAGCATTTT
clone size: .
V gene: TRBV10-3
D gene: TRBD1
J gene: TRBJ1-5

CDR3 protein: CASSFDSPNTGELFF
CDR3 DNA: TGTGCCAGCAGCTTCGACAGCCCGAACACCGGGGAGCTGTTTTTT
clone size: .
V gene: TRBV7-2
D gene: .
J gene: TRBJ2-2

CDR3 protein: CASSPGTSGGRYNEQFF
CDR3 DNA: TGCGCCAGCAGCCCCGGGACTAGCGGGGGCCGCTACAATGAGCAGTTCTTC
clone size: .
V gene: TRBV5-1
D gene: TRBD2
J gene: TRBJ2-1

CDR3 protein: CASSIAEGARGYTF
CDR3 DNA: TGTGCCAGTAGTATAGCGGAGGGGGCGCGTGGCTACACCTTC
clone size: .
V gene: TRBV19
D gene: TRBD1
J gene: TRBJ1-2

CDR3 protein: CAIRETSGGANEQFF
CDR3 DNA: TGTGCCATCAGGGAGACTAGCGGGGGGGCCAATGAGCAGTTCTTC
clone size: .
V gene: TRBV10-3
D gene: TRBD2
J gene: TRBJ2-1

CDR3 protein: CASSLTAGNTEAFF
CDR3 DNA: TGCGCCAGCAGCTTGACGGCGGGGAATACTGAAGCTTTCTTT
clone size: .
V gene: TRBV5-1
D gene: .
J gene: TRBJ1-1

CDR3 protein: CSVVVGGSTDTQYF
CDR3 DNA: TGCAGCGTTGTGGTCGGCGGGAGCACAGATACGCAGTATTTT
clone size: once
V gene: TRBV29-1
D gene: .
J gene: TRBJ2-3

CDR3 protein: CASSPRTGGMGYEQFF
CDR3 DNA: TGTGCCAGCAGCCCCAGGACAGGGGGCATGGGTTATGAGCAGTTCTTC
clone size: .
V gene: TRBV7-9
D gene: TRBD1
J gene: TRBJ2-1

CDR3 protein: CASSDDGQTQETQYF
CDR3 DNA: TGTGCCAGCAGTGACGACGGACAGACTCAAGAGACCCAGTACTTC
clone size: .
V gene: TRBV5-4
D gene: .
J gene: TRBJ2-5

CDR3 protein: CASSSPTSQNEQFF
CDR3 DNA: TGTGCCAGCAGTTCCCCGACTAGCCAAAATGAGCAGTTCTTC
clone size: .
V gene: TRBV6-5
D gene: TRBD2
J gene: TRBJ2-1

CDR3 protein: CASTPSTGALYEQYF
CDR3 DNA: TGTGCCAGTACCCCCTCGACAGGGGCACTTTACGAGCAGTACTTC
clone size: once
V gene: TRBV19
D gene: TRBD1
J gene: TRBJ2-7

CDR3 protein: CASGPGQVSGAQYF
CDR3 DNA: TGCGCCAGCGGGCCGGGACAGGTATCAGGGGCCCAGTACTTC
clone size: once
V gene: TRBV5-1
D gene: TRBD1
J gene: TRBJ2-5

CDR3 protein: CASSIRGRHEQYF
CDR3 DNA: TGTGCCAGTAGTATTCGCGGGCGCCACGAGCAGTACTTC
clone size: .
V gene: TRBV19
D gene: .
J gene: TRBJ2-7

CDR3 protein: CASTKGTVQETQYF
CDR3 DNA: TGCGCCAGCACCAAAGGGACAGTCCAAGAGACCCAGTACTTC
clone size: .
V gene: TRBV5-1
D gene: TRBD1
J gene: TRBJ2-5

CDR3 protein: CACGRGRLAYEQYF
CDR3 DNA: TGTGCCTGTGGGAGGGGCCGCCTCGCATACGAGCAGTACTTC
clone size: .
V gene: TRBV30
D gene: TRBD2
J gene: TRBJ2-7